This paragraph reports one T cell receptor beta chain. The antigen is undetermined. The T cells that were sequenced for TCR beta were CD8+ and CD4+ cells from blood. It was negative isolation that provided the CD8+ and CD4+ T cells, whereas TEMRA cells were enriched by FACS. The CDR3 length is 15 residues. Trimming removed 6 bases at V and 2 bases at J, with 18 bases between. Germline V gene sequence: CDR1 SGHRS, CDR2 YFSETQ. The source of the sample is a study of CD8 T cells in Susac syndrome. Findings and limits, study-wide: The study recognized that the number of individuals in its TCR sequencing and HLA analysis was relatively small.

The RNA input was roughly 0.45 to 1 ug, and it was reverse transcribed with random hexamers. By means of immunoSEQ multiplex PCR, TCR beta CDR3 spanning 54 Vbeta and 13 Jbeta underwent amplification. TCRdb used MiXCR to reprocess the immunoSEQ multiplex PCR reads, holding one entry per CDR3 protein. The sample shows about 250,000 distinct CDR3 sequences, 93% of them seen only once. The sequence came from a human donor with multiple sclerosis. The sample consisted of CD4+ T cells from PBMCs. J is TRBJ2-7 and V is TRBV5-1; maybe TRBD2 (7 bases). CDR3 amino acids: CASKLRGGLTYEQYF. CDR3 bases: TGCGCCAGCAAATTGAGGGGGGGCCTCACCTACGAGCAGTACTTC.